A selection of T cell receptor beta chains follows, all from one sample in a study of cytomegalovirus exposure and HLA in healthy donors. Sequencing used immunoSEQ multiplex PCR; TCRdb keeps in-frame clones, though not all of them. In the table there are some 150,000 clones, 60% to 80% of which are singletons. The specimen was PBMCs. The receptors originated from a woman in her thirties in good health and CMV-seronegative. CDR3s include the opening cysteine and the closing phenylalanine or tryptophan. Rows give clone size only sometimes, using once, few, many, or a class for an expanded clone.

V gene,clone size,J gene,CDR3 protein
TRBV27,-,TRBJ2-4,CASSHTPTGWNIQYF
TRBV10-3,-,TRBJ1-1,CAIKDLGDSNTEAFF
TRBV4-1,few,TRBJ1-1,CASSRRDRDYTEAFF
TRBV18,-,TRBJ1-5,CASSTGTPDQPQHF
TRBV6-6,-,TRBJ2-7,CASSGTTSYEQYF
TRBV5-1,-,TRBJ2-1,CASSLGDPGNEQFF
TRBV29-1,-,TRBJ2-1,CSVRGGGSSYNEQFF
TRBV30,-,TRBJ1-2,CAWSQKGEGGYTF
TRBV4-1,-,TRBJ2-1,CASSQPLSGSLYNEQFF
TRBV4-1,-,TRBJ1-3,CASSQERSNTIYF
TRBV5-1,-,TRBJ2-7,CASSLEASTGEQYF
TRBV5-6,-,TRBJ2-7,CASSFGRFSYEQYF
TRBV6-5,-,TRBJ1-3,CASSRDTNTIYF
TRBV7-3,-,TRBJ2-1,CASSPWASGSYNEQFF
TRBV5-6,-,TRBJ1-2,CASSSRGGYTF
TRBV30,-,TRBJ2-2,CACKGGPGELFF
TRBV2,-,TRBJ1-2,CASSEGRWLDGYTF
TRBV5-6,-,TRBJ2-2,CASSLRIAGYTGELFF
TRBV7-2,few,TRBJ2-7,CASRGRGYEQYF
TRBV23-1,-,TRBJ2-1,CASSPTPRGHNEQFF
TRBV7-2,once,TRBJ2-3,CASSLAGQGANTQYF
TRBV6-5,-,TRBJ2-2,CASQAGVTGELFF
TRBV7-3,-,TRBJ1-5,CASSTQRQLPSPYSNQPQHF
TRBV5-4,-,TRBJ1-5,CASSLTPGVDQPQHF
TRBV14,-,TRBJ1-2,CASSHYQEQGIYGYTF
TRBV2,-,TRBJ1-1,CASRGDSGTEAFF
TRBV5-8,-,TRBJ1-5,CASSWAEGQPQHF
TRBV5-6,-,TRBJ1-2,CASSLPGGAYGYTF
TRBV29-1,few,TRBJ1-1,CSVGGRGGEEEKAFF
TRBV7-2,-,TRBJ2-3,CASGSRGTDTQYF
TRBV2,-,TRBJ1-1,CASSGLLSGTEAFF
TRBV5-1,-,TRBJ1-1,CASSFGGGLNTEAFF
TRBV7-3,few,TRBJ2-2,CASSLPVARDIVGELFF
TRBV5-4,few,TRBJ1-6,CASSREGNNSPLHF
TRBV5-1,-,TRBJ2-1,CASSLVAGPYNEQFF
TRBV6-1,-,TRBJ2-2,CASSVGQGYTGELFF
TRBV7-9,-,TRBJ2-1,CASSFPRKGDEQFF
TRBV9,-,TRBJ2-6,CASNQGGAGANVLTF